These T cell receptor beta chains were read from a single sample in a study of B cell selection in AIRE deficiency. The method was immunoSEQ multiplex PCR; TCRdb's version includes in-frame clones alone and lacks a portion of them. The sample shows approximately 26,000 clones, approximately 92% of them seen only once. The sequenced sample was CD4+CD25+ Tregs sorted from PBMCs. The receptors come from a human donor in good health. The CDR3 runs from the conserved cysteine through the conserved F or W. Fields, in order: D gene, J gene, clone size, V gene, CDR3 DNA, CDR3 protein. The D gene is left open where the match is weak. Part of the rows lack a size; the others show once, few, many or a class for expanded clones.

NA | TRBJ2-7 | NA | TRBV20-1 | TGCAGTGCTGGTGCGTTGGGCGAGCAGTACTTC | CSAGALGEQYF
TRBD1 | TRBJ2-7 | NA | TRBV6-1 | TGTGCCAGCAGGGGACAGCTTTTGACCTACGAGCAGTACTTC | CASRGQLLTYEQYF
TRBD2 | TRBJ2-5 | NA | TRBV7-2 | TGTGCCAGCAGCCCAGGACTAGCGGGGGGAGAGACCCAGTACTTC | CASSPGLAGGETQYF
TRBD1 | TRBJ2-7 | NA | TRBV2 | TGTGCCAGCAGACTGGACAGGGTATCATCCGAGCAGTACTTC | CASRLDRVSSEQYF
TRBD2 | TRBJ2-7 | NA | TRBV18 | TGTGCCAGCTCGACGGCTAGCGGGGGGCTGGACGAGCAGTACTTC | CASSTASGGLDEQYF
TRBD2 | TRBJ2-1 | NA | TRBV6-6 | TGTGCCAGCAGTTCCCGGGGGGACAATGAGCAGTTCTTC | CASSSRGDNEQFF
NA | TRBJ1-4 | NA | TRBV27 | TGTGCCAGCAGTCTCCGGACGGTAACGGTTGGGGAAAAACTGTTTTTT | CASSLRTVTVGEKLFF
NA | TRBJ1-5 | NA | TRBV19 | TGTGCCAGTAATGCCGGGAGATACGATCAGCCCCAGCATTTT | CASNAGRYDQPQHF
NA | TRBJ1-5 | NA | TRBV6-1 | TGTGCCAGCTCTGGACAGTTCAATCAGCCCCAGCATTTT | CASSGQFNQPQHF
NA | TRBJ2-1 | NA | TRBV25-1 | TGTGCCAGCAGTGAATTTGGGCGGGCTGAGCAGTTCTTC | CASSEFGRAEQFF
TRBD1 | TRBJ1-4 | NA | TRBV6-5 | TGTGCCAGCAGTTCGTACAGGGGCTTTAATGAAAAACTGTTTTTT | CASSSYRGFNEKLFF
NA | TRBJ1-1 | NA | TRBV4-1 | TGCGCCAGCAGCCAAGAGGATCGGAGCTACGACACTGAAGCTTTCTTT | CASSQEDRSYDTEAFF
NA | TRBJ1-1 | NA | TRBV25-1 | TGTGCCAGCAGTGAAAGCACCCCAGGGACGAACACTGAAGCTTTCTTT | CASSESTPGTNTEAFF
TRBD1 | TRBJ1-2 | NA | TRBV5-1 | TGCGCCAGCAGGCGACAGGGAGATCCTCTCTATGGCTACACCTTC | CASRRQGDPLYGYTF
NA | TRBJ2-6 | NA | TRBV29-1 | TGCAGCGTTATAGTTAGCATACAAAGTCGGGCCAACGTCCTGACTTTC | CSVIVSIQSRANVLTF
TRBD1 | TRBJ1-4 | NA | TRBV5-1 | TGCGCCAGCAGCTTGAAGGACAGGGGGCCCGCAACTAATGAAAAACTGTTTTTT | CASSLKDRGPATNEKLFF
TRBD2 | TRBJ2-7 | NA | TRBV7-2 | TGTGCCAGCAGCTTAATGGGACTAGCTCTTGGGGAGCAGTACTTC | CASSLMGLALGEQYF
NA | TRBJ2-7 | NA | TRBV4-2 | TGTGCCAGCAGCCAAGCGACAGGTCTTTCCCACGAGCAGTACTTC | CASSQATGLSHEQYF
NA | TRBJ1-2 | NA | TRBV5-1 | TGCGCCAGCAGCGTAAGAGGTGATGGCTACACCTTC | CASSVRGDGYTF
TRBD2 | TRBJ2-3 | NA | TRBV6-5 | TGTGCCAGCAGTTACTCTCCGGGGGGGCCCACAGATACGCAGTATTTT | CASSYSPGGPTDTQYF
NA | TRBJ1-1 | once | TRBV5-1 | TGCGCCAGCAGCTTTTCCCCGAACACTGAAGCTTTCTTT | CASSFSPNTEAFF
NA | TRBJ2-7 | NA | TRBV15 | TGTGCCACCAGCAGAGATCGGACGGCGACCTACGAGCAGTACTTC | CATSRDRTATYEQYF
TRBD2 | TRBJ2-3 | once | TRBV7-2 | TGTGCCAGCAGCCTATACTGGACTAGCGGGGGGGGAGATACGCAGTATTTT | CASSLYWTSGGGDTQYF
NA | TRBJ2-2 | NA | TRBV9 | TGTGCCAGCAGCGTGGGAGGCCTGAACACCGGGGAGCTGTTTTTT | CASSVGGLNTGELFF
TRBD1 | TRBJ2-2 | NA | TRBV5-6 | TGTGCCAGCAGCCCCGGGACAGGGGGATTTGACGGGGAGCTGTTTTTT | CASSPGTGGFDGELFF
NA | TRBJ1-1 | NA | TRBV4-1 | TGCGCCAGCAGCCAAGAAGGACCCAGGGACACTGAAGCTTTCTTT | CASSQEGPRDTEAFF
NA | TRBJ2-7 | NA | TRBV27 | TGTGCCAGCAGTTTATCGGGACAAGCCTACGAGCAGTACTTC | CASSLSGQAYEQYF
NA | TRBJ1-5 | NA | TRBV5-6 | TGTGCCAGCAGCGATTCAGGGCCGAGGAGCAATCAGCCCCAGCATTTT | CASSDSGPRSNQPQHF
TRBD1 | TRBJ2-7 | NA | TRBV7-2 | TGTGCCAGCAGCTTAGAGACAGGGGGCGAGCAGTACTTC | CASSLETGGEQYF
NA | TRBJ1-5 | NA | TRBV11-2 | TGTGCCAGCAGCTTAGGGGGGTCTCAGCCCCAGCATTTT | CASSLGGSQPQHF
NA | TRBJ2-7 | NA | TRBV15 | TGTGCCACCAGCAGAGACGAAGGATACGAGCAGTACTTC | CATSRDEGYEQYF
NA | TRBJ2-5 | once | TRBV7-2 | TGTGCCAGCAGCTCCAACTTGTACCAAGAGACCCAGTACTTC | CASSSNLYQETQYF
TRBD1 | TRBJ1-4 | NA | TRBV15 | TGTGCCACCAGCAGAGGAGGTTTCAGGGACAGTCGAGAAAAACTGTTTTTT | CATSRGGFRDSREKLFF
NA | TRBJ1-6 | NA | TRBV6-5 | TGTGCCAGCAGTTACGGGTCGCAGGGGCGTTCACCCCTCCACTTT | CASSYGSQGRSPLHF
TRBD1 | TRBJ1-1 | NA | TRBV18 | TGTGCCAGCTCACCATGGACAGGGGGAATGAACACTGAAGCTTTCTTT | CASSPWTGGMNTEAFF
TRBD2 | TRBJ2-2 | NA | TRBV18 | TGTGCCAGCTCACCACCAAGTACGGGGGGCACCGGGGAGCTGTTTTTT | CASSPPSTGGTGELFF
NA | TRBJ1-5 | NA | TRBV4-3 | TGCGCCAGCAGCCAAGAAAAAAGCAATCAGCCCCAGCATTTT | CASSQEKSNQPQHF
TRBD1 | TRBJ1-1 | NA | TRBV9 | TGTGCCAGCAGCGTAGCCCAGGGGGAGAAAGCTTTCTTT | CASSVAQGEKAFF
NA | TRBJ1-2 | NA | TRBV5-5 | TGTGCCAGCAGCTTGGTAGGGGATGGCTACACCTTC | CASSLVGDGYTF
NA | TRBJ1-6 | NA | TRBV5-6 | TGTGCCAGCAGCTTAGGTGGGACTTCACCCCTCCACTTT | CASSLGGTSPLHF
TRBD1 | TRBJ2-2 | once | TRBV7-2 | TGTGCCAGCAGCAAACAGGGGAAGACCGGGGAGCTGTTTTTT | CASSKQGKTGELFF
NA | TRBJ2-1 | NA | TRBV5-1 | TGCGCCAGCAGCTTTATCCAGGTTTCGGGTGAGCAGTTCTTC | CASSFIQVSGEQFF
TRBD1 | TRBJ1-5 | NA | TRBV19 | TGTGCCAGTAGTATACCAGGGGGAAGCAATCAGCCCCAGCATTTT | CASSIPGGSNQPQHF
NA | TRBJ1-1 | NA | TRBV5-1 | TGCGCCAGCAGCCTAAACACGCAGCCCCAAAATCCTGAAGCTTTCTTT | CASSLNTQPQNPEAFF
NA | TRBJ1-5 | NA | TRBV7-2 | TGTGCCAGCAGCTTAGCGTATGGGGACAATCAGCCCCAGCATTTT | CASSLAYGDNQPQHF
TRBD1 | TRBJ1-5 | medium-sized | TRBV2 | TGTGCCAGCAGTGAATTCGCCACCCCCGGGACAGGGGGCGGTTGGAATCAGCCCCAGCATTTT | CASSEFATPGTGGGWNQPQHF
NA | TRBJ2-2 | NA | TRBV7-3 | TGTGCCAGCAGCTACACCTCGAGGACCGGGGAGCTGTTTTTT | CASSYTSRTGELFF
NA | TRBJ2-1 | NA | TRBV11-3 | TGTGCCAGCAGTGATACAGGGTTCTCCTACAATGAGCAGTTCTTC | CASSDTGFSYNEQFF
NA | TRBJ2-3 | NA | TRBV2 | TGTGCCAGCAGTCCGGGCCTGGGGACAGATACGCAGTATTTT | CASSPGLGTDTQYF
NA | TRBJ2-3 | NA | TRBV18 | TGTGCCAGCTCAACTTTAGCGGCTAGCACAGATACGCAGTATTTT | CASSTLAASTDTQYF
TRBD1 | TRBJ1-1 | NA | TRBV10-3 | TGTGCCATAAGGACAGGGGGCGCGGGGAACACTGAAGCTTTCTTT | CAIRTGGAGNTEAFF
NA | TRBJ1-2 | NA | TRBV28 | TGTGCCAGCAGTTACTGGACCTACTATGGCTACACCTTC | CASSYWTYYGYTF
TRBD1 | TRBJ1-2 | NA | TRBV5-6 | TGTGCCAGCAGCTTGTATAACAGGGGGAACTATGGCTACACCTTC | CASSLYNRGNYGYTF
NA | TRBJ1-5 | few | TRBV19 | TGTGCCAGTAGCCAACAGCAATATAGCAATCAGCCCCAGCATTTT | CASSQQQYSNQPQHF
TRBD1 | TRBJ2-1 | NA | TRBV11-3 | TGTGCCAGCAGCTTCGGACAGGGGGCCTATGAGCAGTTCTTC | CASSFGQGAYEQFF
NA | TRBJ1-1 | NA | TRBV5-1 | TGCGCCAGCAGCTTGGACCCAGTTTTGACTGAAGCTTTCTTT | CASSLDPVLTEAFF
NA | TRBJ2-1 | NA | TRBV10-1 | TGCGCCAGCAGCCGGGACAGCGGGAGCTCCTACAATGAGCAGTTCTTC | CASSRDSGSSYNEQFF
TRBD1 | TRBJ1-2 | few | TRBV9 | TGTGCCAGCAGCGCGGGACAGGGGGGAAACTATGGCTACACCTTC | CASSAGQGGNYGYTF
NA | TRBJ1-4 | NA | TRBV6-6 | TGTGCCAGCAGTTATAAAAGGAGGGACGAAAAACTGTTTTTT | CASSYKRRDEKLFF